This T cell receptor (beta chain) emerged from a study of Tregs in tolerant kidney transplant recipients. General study results and limits: This study did not directly address biological reproducibility.

Comment on this clone: Antigen specificity is unknown.

Assay: immunoSEQ multiplex PCR; the TCRdb copy retains only in-frame clones and omits some. The sample shows about 110,000 clones, 90% of them seen only once. CDR1 is SGHDN, CDR2 FVKESK, per germline. Trimming left V 4 bases short and J 6 bases short, with 13 bases between. The CDR3 runs to 14 residues. Sequencing used CD4+ T cells from blood, obtained before the transplant. The V call is TRBV14, the J call TRBJ2-4; a possible D gene is TRBD2 (7 bases). The clonotype originates from a human donor who received a combined kidney and bone marrow transplant. As DNA, the CDR3 is TGTGCCAGCAGCCCCCTGGGGGGGCGAAACATTCAGTACTTC. This codes for CASSPLGGRNIQYF.